This section outlines one T cell receptor (beta chain) sequence together with its context. Its target is unknown. This sample stems from a study of beta chain features in type 1 diabetes. The entirety of the isolated RNA underwent reverse transcription, so expressed TCRB transcripts were sequenced. Data came from immunoSEQ multiplex PCR; TCRdb stores just in-frame clones and leaves some out. Among nearly 350,000 clones listed, roughly 8% were seen once. The study's findings and limits: Whether TCRB rearrangement is influenced by HLA type was left unresolved in this analysis.

Sequencing used central memory CD4+ T cells from blood. This receptor was taken from a young woman in good health.

CDR3 sequence reads: CASSPRSGGGYGYTF. The CDR3 DNA reads as TGTGCCAGCAGTCCCCGTTCAGGGGGCGGCTATGGCTACACCTTC. The rearrangement links TRBV2 to TRBJ1-2, with TRBD1 matching 8 bases. The CDR3 consists of 15 residues. Germline CDR1 and CDR2: SNHLY and FYNNEI. The V and J ends lost 5 bases and 4 bases, in that order; junction bases with no gene match: 9.